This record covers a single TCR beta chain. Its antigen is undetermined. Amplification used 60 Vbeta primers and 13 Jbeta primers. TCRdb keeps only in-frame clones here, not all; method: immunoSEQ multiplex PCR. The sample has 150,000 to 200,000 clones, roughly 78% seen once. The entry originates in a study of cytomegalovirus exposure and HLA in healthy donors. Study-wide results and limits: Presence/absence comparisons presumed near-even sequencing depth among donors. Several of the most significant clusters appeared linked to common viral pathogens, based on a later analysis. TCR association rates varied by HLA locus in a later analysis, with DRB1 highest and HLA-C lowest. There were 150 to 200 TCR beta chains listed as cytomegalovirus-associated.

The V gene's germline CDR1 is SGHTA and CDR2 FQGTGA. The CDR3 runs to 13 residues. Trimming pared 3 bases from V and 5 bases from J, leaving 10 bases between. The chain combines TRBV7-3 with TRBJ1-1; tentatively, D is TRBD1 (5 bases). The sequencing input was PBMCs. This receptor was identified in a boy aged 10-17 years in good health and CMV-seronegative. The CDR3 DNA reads TGTGCCAGCAGCTTGACGGGGGGGACTGAAGCTTTCTTT. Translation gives CASSLTGGTEAFF. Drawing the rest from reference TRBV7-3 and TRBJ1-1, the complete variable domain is GAGVSQTPSNKVTEKGKYVELRCDPISGHTALYWYRQSLGQGPEFLIYFQGTGAADDSGLPNDRFFAVRPEGSVSTLKIQRTERGDSAVYLCASSLTGGTEAFFGQGTRLTVV.